This T cell receptor beta chain was identified in a study of cytomegalovirus exposure and HLA in healthy donors. Study-level results: Links to common viral pathogens appeared, in a later analysis, for several of the most significant clusters. CMV serostatus alone was available as immune exposure information.

Points on this clone: Its antigen is currently unknown.

A multiplex PCR was run with 60 Vbeta primers and 13 Jbeta primers. Sequenced by immunoSEQ multiplex PCR; TCRdb stores in-frame clones only, minus some. This sample yields 110,000 to 150,000 clones, of which about 71% are seen a single time; under 2.5% belongs to the top ten. The source material was PBMCs. The TCR sequence derives from an older woman in good health and CMV-seropositive.

CDR3 loop: CASSVGGAGGNTIYF. For the CDR3, the DNA is TGTGCCAGCAGTGTGGGCGGGGCCGGAGGAAACACCATATATTTT. The chain uses TRBV2 and TRBJ1-3; a possible D gene is TRBD1 (5 bases). V lost 4 bases and J 4 bases, leaving 14 bases between the germline ends. The CDR3 has 15 residues. Looked up from germline, CDR1 is SNHLY and CDR2 is FYNNEI.